Described below is a single TCR beta chain sequence and its context. This clonotype is considered medium-sized (0.01 to 0.1%). Its antigen has not been determined. Base qualities are not at hand, and no much larger clone is one base apart. CD4+ T cells collected through bronchoalveolar lavage were the source used for profiling TCR repertoires. The data stem from a study of lung T cells in sarcoidosis with Löfgren's syndrome (dated by TCRdb to about 2017). Regarding the complete study: Sarcoidosis was characterized as a granulomatous disease that is mostly pulmonary, in which CD4+ T cells accumulate in bronchoalveolar lavage fluid. The repertoire analyses concentrated on Lofgren's syndrome patients. Study-wide findings and limitations: In Lofgren's syndrome patients, relative to control subjects, TRAV12-1 and TRBV2 were reported to be the most expanded V gene segments. Recognition of a sarcoidosis-associated antigen was only suggested, and the antigen itself remained putative and was not identified. Sharing of TRAV12-1 and TRBV2 CDR3 motifs among multiple Lofgren's syndrome patients was reported, suggesting public CD4+ TCR repertoires. In alphabeta pairing analysis, TRAV12-1 was found to pair preferentially with TRBV2, and CDR3 homology was shown by the resulting paired TCRs.

Instrument used: Illumina MiSeq. TCRdb cleaned the public reads at Q25 with fastp, built clones with MiXCR and kept in-frame beta chains. Records with the same CDR3 protein are collapsed into one entry carrying the most frequent genes and DNA. This sample comprises 3,200 or so distinct CDR3 sequences, under 20% of them detected only once. The ten top clones hold approximately 7.2% of the sample. The junction shows trimming of 7 bases on V and 6 bases on J, and the gene matches do not reach 14 bases of it. Counted from cysteine to phenylalanine, this CDR3 has 16 amino acids. Just the 48-base CDR3 DNA is kept, in frame starting at base 1. CDR1 and CDR2 are drawn from the germline V gene: MNHNS, SASEGT.

The sequence was collected from a human donor with sarcoidosis (Löfgren's syndrome or another form), or a control subject (not recorded which). The rearrangement combines TRBV6-1 with TRBJ1-3; 8 junctional bases match TRBD1. The source material was CD4+ T cells from bronchoalveolar lavage. The CDR3 reads as follows: CASTQLGTGLENTIYF. The DNA sequence is as follows: TGTGCCAGCACCCAACTAGGGACAGGCCTTGAAAACACCATATATTTT.